This note documents a single TCR beta chain sequence. Its binding antigen is unknown. Per-base qualities were not stored, and no clone one base away is much larger. From the cysteine through the phenylalanine, the CDR3 covers 19 amino acids. Of all the DNA, just the CDR3 is kept, 57 bases in frame from base 1. CDR1 and CDR2 are drawn from the germline V gene: SGHNT, YENEEA. V has 0 bases trimmed and J has 4 bases trimmed; junction bases matching no gene number 15. This sample is drawn from a study of primary melanoma T cells and metastatic recurrence (dated by TCRdb to the early 2020s). Turning to the overall study: The cohort comprised 199 primary melanomas of stage T2 to T4, with thickness greater than 1 mm. Whether patient outcome could be predicted by T-cell fraction and T-cell repertoire clonality in primary melanoma tumors was the question this study put to the test. Histopathological grading of tumor-infiltrating lymphocytes was compared with the sequencing-derived T-cell fraction. The T-cell fraction measured by TCR beta sequencing was compared against progression-free survival as the clinical outcome.

The receptor library was made with the immunoSEQ multiplex PCR assay. Primary melanoma tumor tissue was subjected to high-throughput sequencing of the T-cell receptor beta chain. In the paper's pipeline: TCRB CDR3 sharing between samples and the distribution of insertions and deletions were included in the repertoire analyses. A gradient-boosted model ranked how well the T-cell fraction predicted outcome compared with histopathological variables. TCRdb's version of the immuneACCESS table is confined to in-frame rearrangements and falls short of the full clone set. An unresolved V gene accounts for under half of the shortfall where checked; the remainder is of unknown origin. The V and J calls and the clone size are those of that table, but D and trimming were determined from the DNA. The sample table contains over a thousand clones; only one count was recorded for about 80% of them. The ten top clones hold around 25% of the sample.

The primary melanoma of each patient had been surgically resected and was considered potentially curable but at risk of metastatic recurrence. The study at large found these results: The authors presented an effective T-cell-mediated antitumor response in primary melanoma only as a suggestion and not as a demonstrated mechanism. The tumor T-cell fraction reportedly predicted progression-free survival independently of thickness, ulceration, mitotic rate and age. Adding T-cell fraction to tumor thickness reportedly improved progression-free survival prediction more than adding any other histopathological variable. Regardless of nodal disease, mitotic rate or ulceration status, a T-cell fraction above 20% appeared to be protective.

The sequence came from a human donor with melanoma. The chain is assembled from TRBV11-3 and TRBJ2-1, and 7 junctional nucleotides match TRBD2. The sample comprised melanoma tumor tissue. The base sequence is TGTGCCAGCAGCTTAGATGGGAGCGCGGGAGCGGGGCGATACAATGAGCAGTTCTTC. It translates as CASSLDGSAGAGRYNEQFF.